A single sample is the source of the 5 T cell receptor beta chains below, sequenced in a study of Ad26.COV2.S vaccination and SARS-CoV-2 variants. Treatment: about 20 received Ad26.COV2.S at low or high dose, single or two shots; 5 received placebo; per-sample allocation not given. Collection of samples fell on day 63 after the first vaccine or placebo injection. Repertoires were generated with immunoSEQ multiplex PCR, while TCRdb's copy carries only in-frame clones and drops some. The top ten clones hold approximately 2.2% of a sample with some 340,000 clones, around 81% of them seen once. The starting material was peripheral blood, obtained in a trial of Ad26.COV2.S vaccine versus placebo. The receptor set was obtained from a person aged 18-60 years who received the Ad26.COV2.S COVID-19 vaccine or a placebo.

The rearrangement uses TRBV5-1 and TRBJ2-2; 8 bases are a match to TRBD1. The CDR3 extends over 15 amino acids. The germline CDR1 and CDR2 sequences are SGHRS and YFSETQ. Germline trimming cut 5 bases from V and 5 bases from J; bases unmatched to any gene: 8. The CDR3 bases are TGCGCCAGCAGTTTTACAGGGGGTCGGACCGGGGAGCTGTTTTTT. This encodes CASSFTGGRTGELFF.

The CDR3 sequence is CASSGYGIKVYNEQFF. The CDR3 nucleotides read TGTGCCAGCAGCGGATACGGTATTAAGGTGTACAATGAGCAGTTCTTC. This sequence joins TRBV5-8 and TRBJ2-1; D remains unclear. This CDR3 spans 16 amino acids. V lost 4 bases and J lost 4, with 18 bases in between. Germline assignment: CDR1 SGHTS and CDR2 YDEGEE.

V is TRBV11-3 and J is TRBJ2-5; possibly TRBD1 for D (5 bases). The CDR3 loop spans 17 amino acids. Germline V lookup: CDR1 SGHNT, CDR2 YENEEA. With 2 bases removed from V and 5 bases from J, the gap between germline ends came to 21 bases. The DNA of the CDR3 is TGTGCCAGCAGCTTATATCTTGGTACTTCAGGGTGGGAGACCCAGTACTTC. Its protein is CASSLYLGTSGWETQYF.

The chain uses TRBV2 and TRBJ2-5; possibly TRBD1 or TRBD2 for D (6 bases each). CDR1 and CDR2 from the germline V gene are SNHLY and FYNNEI. CDR3 length: 16 amino acids. V lost 0 bases to trimming and J lost 2 bases, with 13 bases between them. CDR3 in DNA: TGTGCCAGCAGTGAAGCGGTGGGGGGCTTGCAAGAGACCCAGTACTTC. This sequence encodes CASSEAVGGLQETQYF.

The chain is built from TRBV2 and TRBJ2-5, with 8 bases that match TRBD1. J lost 4 bases, V lost 7 bases, and 11 bases had no gene match. Germline CDR1 is SNHLY and CDR2 is FYNNEI. The CDR3 totals 15 residues. CDR3 DNA: TGTGCCAGCAAAATGCAGGGGGCCCAGGGAGAGACCCAGTACTTC. Its protein product is CASKMQGAQGETQYF.